Reported below is one TCR beta chain. The sample is drawn from a study of control samples from healthy donors and cancer patients. The CDR3 consists of 13 residues. Trimming left V 4 bases short and J 2 bases short, with 8 bases between. Germline CDR1 reads SEHNR; CDR2 reads FQNEAQ (reference sequence). Assay: immunoSEQ multiplex PCR; the TCRdb copy retains only in-frame clones and omits some. The sample lists about 150,000 clones; around nine tenths were seen once. The V gene is TRBV7-9, the J gene TRBJ1-1; no clear D gene. The sequence was obtained from a woman in her twenties or thirties in good health. The sample taken for sequencing was blood. The CDR3 here is CASSSPENTEAFF. In nucleotides, the CDR3 is TGTGCCAGCAGCTCCCCGGAAAACACTGAAGCTTTCTTT.